This is a list of T cell receptor beta chains from one sample in a study of response to subunit inactivated influenza vaccine. One entry per CDR3 protein, called by TCRdb with MiXCR from the RT-PCR reads. The table includes roughly 160,000 distinct CDR3 sequences, 11% detected once. Sequencing was performed on non-naive T cells sorted from PBMCs, taken more than 35 days after vaccination. The receptor source for this set is a man aged 45-60 years who received an inactivated influenza vaccine. CDR3s include the opening cysteine and the closing phenylalanine or tryptophan. A D gene is named only where the DNA matches it firmly. Clone size is shown for a subset of rows, as once, few, many or a class of expanded clone.

j_gene	d_gene	abundance	v_gene	CDR3aa	CDR3nt
TRBJ1-2	-	few	TRBV7-2	CASIPRAGSNYGYTF	TGTGCCAGCATCCCTAGGGCGGGATCTAACTATGGCTACACCTTC
TRBJ1-1	-	many	TRBV15	CATSRVGDNTEAFF	TGTGCCACCAGCAGAGTGGGGGACAACACTGAAGCTTTCTTT
TRBJ2-1	-	few	TRBV5-8	CASRPTREGKYNEQFF	TGTGCCAGCAGACCAACTAGGGAAGGAAAATACAATGAGCAGTTCTTC
TRBJ1-6	-	few	TRBV21-1	CASSKALLRGGAVSPLHF	TGTGCCAGCAGCAAAGCGCTTTTAAGGGGCGGGGCGGTTTCACCCCTCCACTTT
TRBJ2-1	-	few	TRBV5-1	CASTQTSIVFPYNEQFF	TGCGCCAGCACCCAGACTAGTATAGTGTTCCCCTACAATGAGCAGTTCTTC
TRBJ2-3	-	-	TRBV7-9	CASSFLAVPDTQYF	TGTGCCAGCAGCTTTTTAGCGGTCCCGGATACGCAGTATTTT
TRBJ1-5	-	few	TRBV6-7	CASRVVAAYSNQPQHF	TGTGCCAGCAGGGTTGTGGCCGCGTATAGCAATCAGCCCCAGCATTTT
TRBJ2-1	TRBD2	few	TRBV7-2	CASSLLLAGVEQFF	TGTGCCAGCAGCTTACTCCTAGCGGGAGTTGAGCAGTTCTTC
TRBJ2-5	-	few	TRBV5-1	CASSLSQAQETQYF	TGCGCCAGCAGCTTGTCTCAAGCACAAGAGACCCAGTACTTC
TRBJ2-5	-	few	TRBV2	CASSPLGPETQYF	TGTGCCAGCAGTCCACTCGGTCCAGAGACCCAGTACTTC
TRBJ1-5	TRBD1	many	TRBV20-1	CSARAGQGAGSQPQHF	TGCAGTGCTAGAGCGGGACAGGGGGCGGGTAGTCAGCCCCAGCATTTT
TRBJ1-3	TRBD1	few	TRBV7-6	CASSLAGGGYSGNTIYF	TGTGCCAGCAGCTTAGCGGGAGGGGGCTATTCTGGAAACACCATATATTTT
TRBJ2-1	TRBD2	many	TRBV27	CASSTSGGPSEQFF	TGTGCCAGCTCGACTAGCGGAGGTCCCAGTGAGCAGTTCTTC
TRBJ2-1	TRBD2	many	TRBV20-1	CSAGTSGSYNEQFF	TGCAGTGCTGGGACTAGCGGGAGTTACAATGAGCAGTTCTTC
TRBJ1-1	-	-	TRBV5-1	CASSLVTGTEAFF	TGCGCCAGCAGCTTGGTCACAGGGACTGAAGCTTTCTTT
TRBJ2-7	-	-	TRBV6-1	CASSESKSEQYF	TGTGCCAGCAGTGAAAGTAAGTCCGAGCAGTACTTC
TRBJ2-1	-	-	TRBV20-1	CSARENGEQFF	TGCAGTGCTAGAGAAAACGGTGAGCAGTTCTTC
TRBJ2-7	-	few	TRBV5-1	CASSPGLRDSLHEQYF	TGCGCCAGCAGCCCGGGACTCCGGGACTCCCTCCACGAGCAGTACTTC
TRBJ2-5	-	-	TRBV27	CSSSLSVEETQYF	TGTTCCAGCAGTTTATCGGTGGAAGAGACCCAGTACTTC
TRBJ1-4	-	-	TRBV5-1	CASSFRATTNEKLFF	TGCGCCAGCAGCTTCCGTGCAACAACTAATGAAAAACTGTTTTTT
TRBJ1-3	-	few	TRBV28	CASSSPGNTIYF	TGTGCCAGCAGCTCCCCTGGAAACACCATATATTTT
TRBJ2-2	-	few	TRBV5-1	CASSPDGSNTGELFF	TGCGCCAGCAGCCCCGACGGATCGAACACCGGGGAGCTGTTTTTT
TRBJ2-2	-	few	TRBV20-1	CSARDATTGELFF	TGCAGTGCTAGAGATGCGACCACCGGGGAGCTGTTTTTT
TRBJ2-5	-	-	TRBV6-2/TRBV6-3	CASSYEIGETQYF	TGTGCCAGCAGTTACGAGATAGGAGAGACCCAGTACTTC
TRBJ2-1	TRBD2	few	TRBV7-8	CASSLRFAGGATSYNEQFF	TGTGCCAGCAGCTTGCGGTTCGCGGGGGGGGCCACGTCCTACAATGAGCAGTTCTTC
TRBJ2-3	TRBD2	many	TRBV7-2	CASSRTSRADTQYF	TGTGCCAGCAGCCGGACTAGCCGCGCAGATACGCAGTATTTT
TRBJ2-1	TRBD1	-	TRBV6-1	CASLTGIYNEQFF	TGTGCCAGCCTGACAGGGATCTACAATGAGCAGTTCTTC
TRBJ2-5	-	many	TRBV4-1	CASSLPGGARETQYF	TGCGCCAGCAGCCTACCAGGGGGGGCGAGGGAGACCCAGTACTTC
TRBJ1-4	-	few	TRBV4-2	CASSRQTSTNEKLFF	TGTGCCAGCAGCCGGCAGACATCAACTAATGAAAAACTGTTTTTT
TRBJ2-3	TRBD1	-	TRBV9	CASSATGHGTDTQYF	TGTGCCAGCAGCGCGACAGGGCATGGCACAGATACGCAGTATTTT
TRBJ2-5	-	few	TRBV5-4	CASSFDRKETQYF	TGTGCCAGCAGCTTTGACAGAAAAGAGACCCAGTACTTC
TRBJ1-2	-	once	TRBV2	CASSEMGPPTSDYGYTF	TGTGCCAGCAGTGAAATGGGGCCGCCGACCTCAGACTATGGCTACACCTTC
TRBJ2-5	TRBD1	many	TRBV7-2	CASSPAMARGQETQYF	TGTGCCAGCAGCCCGGCCATGGCCAGGGGACAGGAGACCCAGTACTTC
TRBJ1-5	-	many	TRBV7-2	CASSFTANQPQHF	TGTGCCAGCAGCTTTACGGCTAATCAGCCCCAGCATTTT
TRBJ2-5	TRBD2	-	TRBV20-1	CSSLAGGPVWDQETQYF	TGCAGTTCCTTAGCGGGAGGGCCCGTTTGGGACCAAGAGACCCAGTACTTC
TRBJ1-5	TRBD1	-	TRBV12-3/TRBV12-4	CASSAQGESNQPQHF	TGTGCCAGCAGCGCACAGGGGGAAAGCAATCAGCCCCAGCATTTT
TRBJ1-3	TRBD1	few	TRBV12-3/TRBV12-4	CASSLGGRGDTIYF	TGTGCCAGCAGTTTAGGGGGCAGGGGGGACACCATATATTTT
TRBJ1-2	-	many	TRBV12-3/TRBV12-4	CASSFPSDANYGYTF	TGTGCCAGCAGTTTTCCTTCGGATGCTAACTATGGCTACACCTTC
TRBJ1-6	-	few	TRBV6-2/TRBV6-3	CASKQPASYNSPLHF	TGTGCCAGCAAACAGCCAGCTAGTTATAATTCACCCCTCCACTTT